These 9 T cell receptor beta chains were sequenced from one sample in a study of blood T cell repertoires in COVID-19. The repertoire was sequenced with immunoSEQ multiplex PCR; TCRdb's copy has only in-frame clones and lacks some. Seen here are about 270,000 clones, approximately 88% observed once, and the top ten hold about 1%. Sequences were obtained from PBMCs or T cells enriched from blood (not recorded which). Every receptor here comes from a woman aged 25 to 39 who had recovered from COVID-19.

This clone was detected a few times. The chain has TRBV3-1 (or the pseudogene TRBV3-2) and TRBJ1-5; 8 bases are shared with TRBD1. J gave up 0 bases and V 4 bases, and 5 bases lay outside the gene matches. The CDR3 runs 16 residues. The V gene's germline CDR1 is LGHDT and CDR2 YNNKEL (reference sequence). This CDR3 reads CASSPGQVYSNQPQHF. The CDR3 nucleotides read TGTGCCAGCAGCCCGGGACAGGTATATAGCAATCAGCCCCAGCATTTT.

The chain joins TRBV14 to TRBJ1-2; the D gene is possibly TRBD1 (5 bases). The CDR3 consists of 14 residues. The V end lost 4 bases, the J end lost 4 bases, and 13 bases lay between the germline ends. CDR1 is SGHDN and CDR2 is FVKESK in the germline V gene. This CDR3 is CASSLGTASYGYTF. CDR3 sequence (DNA): TGTGCCAGCAGCCTCGGGACTGCCTCCTATGGCTACACCTTC.

The rearrangement links TRBV28 to TRBJ1-2; 9 nucleotides align to TRBD1. Trimming at V came to 6 bases and at J to 9 bases, leaving 8 bases not matched to a gene. This CDR3 contains 13 residues. Germline V gene lookup returns CDR1 MDHEN and CDR2 SYDVKM. The CDR3 loop reads CASSPRQGVSYTF. As DNA, the CDR3 is TGTGCCAGCAGCCCGCGACAGGGGGTGAGCTACACCTTC.

This clone was seen a few times. The genes are TRBV7-2 and TRBJ1-3; 7 bases are a match to TRBD1. Germline CDR1 SGHTA, CDR2 FQGNSA. The trim removed 2 bases at V and 0 bases at J, leaving 1 base unmatched. This CDR3 contains 15 residues. The CDR3 loop is CASSLQGGSGNTIYF. The CDR3 region has the DNA TGTGCCAGCAGCTTACAGGGGGGCTCTGGAAACACCATATATTTT.

The chain joins TRBV12-3 or TRBV12-4 to TRBJ1-2; 7 positions agree with TRBD1. Trimming at V came to 6 bases and at J to 5 bases, leaving 3 bases not matched to a gene. This CDR3 comprises 12 residues. The CDR3 nucleotides are TGTGCCAGCAGGTTACAGGGGTATGGCTACACCTTC. Amino acid sequence: CASRLQGYGYTF.

The V and J genes are TRBV5-1 and TRBJ1-2; D unresolved. The CDR3 length is 14 residues. Germline-derived CDR1 and CDR2 are SGHRS and YFSETQ. V lost 4 bases and J lost 8, with 18 bases in between. The chain's CDR3 is CASSPNSWMEGYTF. DNA for the CDR3: TGCGCCAGCAGCCCGAATTCCTGGATGGAGGGCTACACCTTC.

In nucleotides, the CDR3 is TGTGCCAGCAGCCCTAACCCCCGGAACACTGAAGCTTTCTTT. Encoded protein: CASSPNPRNTEAFF. The chain is built from TRBV28 and TRBJ1-1; D remains ambiguous. Germline V gives CDR1 MDHEN, CDR2 SYDVKM. V gave up 6 bases and J gave up 1 base, with 12 bases separating them. This CDR3 is built from 14 residues.

This clone has a single count. The gene calls are TRBV28 and TRBJ2-1; weak D call: TRBD2 (6 bases). The germline gives CDR1 MDHEN, CDR2 SYDVKM. V lost 2 bases to trimming and J lost 7 bases, with 12 bases between them. This CDR3 comprises 14 residues. The CDR3 sequence is CASSLEWGRNEQFF. DNA for the CDR3: TGTGCCAGCAGTTTAGAGTGGGGGAGGAATGAGCAGTTCTTC.

This chain links TRBV2 with TRBJ1-4; tentatively, D is TRBD1 (6 bases). The CDR3 runs to 14 residues. The V gene's germline CDR1 is SNHLY and CDR2 FYNNEI. V dropped 3 bases and J dropped 8 bases, with 13 bases sitting between them. CDR3 sequence: CASSDGQWGEKLFF. In nucleotides, the CDR3 is TGTGCCAGCAGTGACGGACAGTGGGGGGAAAAACTGTTTTTT.